This entry describes one T cell receptor (beta chain). The second PCR ran about 6 to 11 cycles with a sample-barcoded 5' primer and J-beta primers. From the 5' RACE reads, TCRdb called clonotypes with MiXCR, one entry per CDR3 protein. The profile covers about 730,000 distinct CDR3 sequences, with about 42% appearing a single time and roughly 19% taken by the ten largest. Deletions cut 6 bases from V and 5 bases from J, with 17 bases between. Germline CDR1 reads LNHDA; CDR2 reads SQIVND (reference sequence). The CDR3 has 15 amino acids. These data are taken from a study of blood T cells in healthy people across ages.

Sequenced: blood. V and J are TRBV19 and TRBJ2-1; the D is unclear. The source of this sequence is an older woman in good health. CDR3 sequence: CASSGRGSRNNEQFF. CDR3 bases: TGTGCCAGTAGCGGCAGAGGCTCGAGGAACAATGAGCAGTTCTTC.